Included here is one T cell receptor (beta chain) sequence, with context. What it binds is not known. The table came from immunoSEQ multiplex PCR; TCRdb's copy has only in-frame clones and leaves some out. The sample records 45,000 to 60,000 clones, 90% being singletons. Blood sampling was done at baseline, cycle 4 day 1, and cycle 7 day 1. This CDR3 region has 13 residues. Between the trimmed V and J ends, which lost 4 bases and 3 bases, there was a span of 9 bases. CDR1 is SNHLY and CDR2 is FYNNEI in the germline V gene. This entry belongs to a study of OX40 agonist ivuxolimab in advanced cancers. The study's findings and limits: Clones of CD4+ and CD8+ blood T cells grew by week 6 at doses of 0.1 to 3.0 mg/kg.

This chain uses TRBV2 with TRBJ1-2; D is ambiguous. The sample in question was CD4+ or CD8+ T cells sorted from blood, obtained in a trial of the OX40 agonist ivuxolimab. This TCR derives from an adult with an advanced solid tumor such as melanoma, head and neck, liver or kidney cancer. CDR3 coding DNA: TGTGCCAGCAGTGCGGACCGCGACTATGGCTACACCTTC. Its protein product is CASSADRDYGYTF.